This TCR beta chain was identified in a study of T-cell reconstitution after alpha-beta-depleted transplantation in children. Findings of the study overall: At day 60, the high TCRbeta diversity found in some patients originated from recipient T cells and thymic progenitors that had survived. In patients about two months after transplant, alpha-beta T cells reportedly arose from several hundred expanded graft clones. T-cell counts and diversity at one year following transplant were attributed mainly to newly produced T cells.

Unique molecular identifiers were incorporated into the prepared TCRbeta library. TCRdb processed the PCR reads anew with MiXCR; each CDR3 protein has one entry. The sample shows some 290,000 distinct CDR3 sequences, around 20% of them seen only once. Points on this clonotype: Its specificity is not known.

Sample: PBMCs, mostly from graft donor cells, taken 180 days after TCRalphabeta/CD19-depleted stem cell transplant. This TCR was recovered from a male patient between 10 and 17 years old who had a stem cell transplant for acute lymphoblastic leukemia, so the T cells may come from the graft donor.

CDR3 loop: CASSLRDRYLVAEAFF. CDR3 sequence (DNA): TGTGCCAGCAGCCTCCGGGACAGGTATTTAGTCGCTGAAGCTTTCTTT. V gene TRBV5-5 combines with J gene TRBJ1-1, with 8 nucleotides matching TRBD1. Germline V lookup: CDR1 SGHKS, CDR2 YYEKEE (reference sequence). The trim removed 4 bases at V and 6 bases at J, leaving 14 bases unmatched. This CDR3 has 16 amino acids.